The T cell receptor beta chain described here comes from a study of spatial heterogeneity in lung cancer. Overall study: Among detected sequences, beta-chain ones consistently exceeded alpha-chain ones in number.

This clonotype showed up many times. As yet, its antigen is unknown. TCRdb re-analysed the 5' RACE reads in MiXCR, keeping a single row per CDR3 protein. The table records 40,000 to 55,000 distinct CDR3 sequences, roughly 13% of them present only once. Notes on the study in general: Tumor TCRs that were ubiquitous and expanded showed up in blood more at resection than follow-up.

The length of the CDR3 is 14 residues. V was cut by 6 bases and J by 3 bases, with 12 bases left in between. Germline CDR1 is SNHLY and CDR2 is FYNNEI. Regarding time point: sample taken at primary tumor resection. The donors were 55 to 85 patients with non-small cell lung cancer that was early-stage and untreated. Without sorting, whole RNA was sequenced from tumor, nontumor lung or frozen PBMC. The chain uses TRBV2 and TRBJ1-5; tentative D call: TRBD1 (6 bases). This receptor was obtained from a male donor with early-stage non-small cell lung cancer. The specimen comprised PBMCs, sampled at surgery. CDR3 sequence reads: CASRGGQLNQPQHF. CDR3 DNA sequence: TGTGCCAGCAGGGGCGGACAGCTCAATCAGCCCCAGCATTTT.